This record concerns one TCR beta chain sequence. Its antigen remains unknown. The germline V gene has CDR1 SEHNR and CDR2 FQNEAQ (reference sequence). This CDR3 comprises 15 residues. J lost 7 bases, V lost 1 base, and 6 bases had no gene match. The sample originates from a study of CD8 T cells in ankylosing spondylitis. Overall study findings and caveats: CD8+ disease-linked clones were present at relatively low frequencies in blood. Some motif variants were previously reported in reactive arthritis synovial fluid and blood. Researchers reportedly found disease-linked clones significantly enriched in matched ankylosing spondylitis synovial fluid. What seemed typical of ankylosing spondylitis blood was a TCR beta motif built from 7 or 8 highly homologous variants.

Scientists made TCR beta libraries using quantitative 5'-RACE with molecular barcodes. From the 5' RACE reads, TCRdb called clonotypes with MiXCR, one entry per CDR3 protein. The table has more than 600,000 distinct CDR3 sequences, around 20% seen once; the top ten hold under 20%. Sequenced sample: blood, either unsorted or a sorted T cell fraction (not recorded which). This receptor was obtained from a male donor with ankylosing spondylitis. The chain uses TRBV7-9 and TRBJ2-1, with TRBD1 matching 8 bases. In DNA, the CDR3 is TGTGCCAGCAGCTTAGTCAGGGGGCGTTTGAATGAGCAGTTCTTC. Translation: CASSLVRGRLNEQFF.